This TCR beta chain comes out of a study of PD-L1 blockade in urothelial cancer. Looking at the study overall: About 90% of the roughly 30 patients were men with bladder-origin urothelial cancer. Individuals in the cohort had been given 0 to 3 earlier chemotherapy regimens.

Measured with immunoSEQ multiplex PCR; TCRdb has only the in-frame clones, and not every one. The sample has roughly 120,000 clones, roughly 89% seen once. The table lists this clone with a count of one. The time point: peripheral blood 6 weeks after treatment start. Patient disease was locally advanced or metastatic urothelial carcinoma. Patients yielded 1 to 8 samples each, pretreatment and on-treatment. Sample: PBMCs, taken around atezolizumab (anti-PD-L1) treatment. The clonotype originates from a man aged 55 to 70 with urothelial cancer.

This chain's CDR3 is CASSLSVSSYEQYF. The CDR3 DNA follows: TGTGCCAGCAGCTTATCCGTGTCGTCCTACGAGCAGTACTTC. The chain has TRBV5-4 and TRBJ2-7; D call uncertain. The CDR3 has 14 residues. V was pared by 2 bases and J by 1 base, with 10 bases between. Germline V CDR1 and CDR2: SGHNT, YYREEE (reference sequence).